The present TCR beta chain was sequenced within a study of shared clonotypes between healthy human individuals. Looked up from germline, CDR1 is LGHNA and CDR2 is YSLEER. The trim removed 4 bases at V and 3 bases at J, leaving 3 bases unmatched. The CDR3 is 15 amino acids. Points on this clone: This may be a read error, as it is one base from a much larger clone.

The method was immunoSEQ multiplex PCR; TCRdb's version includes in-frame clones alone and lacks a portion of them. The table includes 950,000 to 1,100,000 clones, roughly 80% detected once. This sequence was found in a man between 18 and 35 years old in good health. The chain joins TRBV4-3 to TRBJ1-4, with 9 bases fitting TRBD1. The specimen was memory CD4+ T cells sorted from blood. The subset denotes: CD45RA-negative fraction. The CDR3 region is CASSPGQGSNEKLFF. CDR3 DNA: TGCGCCAGCAGCCCCGGACAGGGGTCTAATGAAAAACTGTTTTTT.